This TCR beta chain was recorded in a study of technical replicates of blood from a few donors. This clone was detected only a few times. Profiling relied on immunoSEQ multiplex PCR, and the TCRdb table lists in-frame clones only, not all of them. The sample lists approximately 99,000 clones, roughly 96% occurring once. CDR3 size: 19 residues. Germline CDR1 reads LNHDA; CDR2 reads SQIVND (reference sequence). Losses at the gene ends were 5 bases for V and 0 bases for J; bases not matched to a gene: 10. The sequence was obtained from a human donor in good health. The specimen was T cells isolated from PBMCs. V and J are TRBV19 and TRBJ2-3; 14 bases line up with TRBD2. The CDR3, as DNA: TGTGCCAGTAGTCGGAGGGGGACTAGCGGGAGTTCTAGCACAGATACGCAGTATTTT. This codes for CASSRRGTSGSSSTDTQYF.